This T cell receptor (beta chain) appears in the sequencing data of a study of neoadjuvant anti-PD-1 for oral cavity cancer. Turning to the study itself: Patients without progression received a fourth nivolumab dose around day 43, then surgical resection on days 50-56. Study-wide results and limits: Only a few patients per response group were TCR-analyzed; validation needed.

Here immunoSEQ multiplex PCR was the method, and the copy in TCRdb shows in-frame clones only, minus some. In the table there are around 13,000 clones, around 80% of which are singletons. Regarding time point: after neoadjuvant nivolumab, at surgical resection. PBMCs were not maintained or expanded in culture before analysis. This CDR3 has 16 amino acids. Trimming at V came to 0 bases and at J to 5 bases, leaving 7 bases not matched to a gene. Germline CDR1 is LGHNA and CDR2 is YNFKEQ. About this clone itself: What it recognizes is unknown.

The sample here was PBMCs, taken after nivolumab (anti-PD-1) treatment. This receptor was identified in a person aged 35-79 years with oral cavity squamous cell carcinoma. The chain has TRBV4-2 and TRBJ1-2; TRBD1 matches at 9 bases. The chain's CDR3 is CASSQDWGQGWYGYTF. The CDR3 bases are TGTGCCAGCAGCCAAGATTGGGGACAGGGATGGTATGGCTACACCTTC.